This note documents a single T cell receptor beta chain sequence. This receptor's antigen is unknown. Per-base quality was not reported, and no clone a single base away is much larger than it. The sample comes from a study of blood T cells in healthy people across ages (dated by TCRdb to about 2015). Some background on the complete study: In model experiments, template switching captured roughly one uniquely barcoded TCR beta cDNA molecule for every two T cells. The study measured age-related changes in TCR beta repertoire diversity using deep sequencing normalized with unique cDNA molecular identifiers. Donors were grouped into four age groups: young (average approximately 15 years), middle-aged (roughly 38), aged (around 60) and long-lived (approximately 75). The study analyzed two additional independent replicas of 1 million unique cDNA reads from the same blood draw for two donors, one aged 18 to 29 and one aged 80 or older.

The donors were roughly 40 Caucasian individuals from Russia, aged roughly 6 to 90 years, who were systemically healthy. Around 10 milliliters of peripheral blood were collected from each donor into EDTA-treated Vacutainer tubes. PBMCs were isolated by Ficoll-Paque density-gradient centrifugation, with at least 7 million obtained per sample. Trizol reagent was used to extract total RNA from the PBMCs, yielding at least 6 micrograms per sample. Naive CD45RAhigh/CD27high T cell percentages were measured by flow cytometry on a PBMC aliquot from every donor. The paper as a whole reports these results and caveats: Estimates of total diversity from one million sequenced T cells were regarded as lower bounds and underestimates. Compared with the aged group, more naive CD4+ T cells, fewer expanded clones and increased TCR diversity were shown by the long-lived group, suggesting age selection. The percentage of naive T cells measured by flow cytometry correlated strongly with observed TCR beta diversity. As age increased, observed TCR beta diversity per million T cells dropped in a roughly linear way, and a significant reduction was already evident by age roughly 40. Because the CMV infection status of the donors was unknown, age-related changes in expanded clonotypes may potentially have been confounded. Conclusive comparison of naive and antigen-experienced compartments was prevented by the profiling of bulk unsorted PBMCs.

As encoded in the germline V gene, CDR1 is MDHEN while CDR2 is SYDVKM. Its CDR3 holds 12 amino acids, cysteine through phenylalanine. Only the CDR3 region is kept as DNA, spanning 36 bases read in frame from base 1. Receptor libraries were prepared by 5' RACE. Sequenced on an Illumina HiSeq 2500. A second 7 to 11 cycle PCR used a sample-barcoded 5' primer and a J-beta primer mix. A template-switch 5' adaptor carrying 12 random nucleotides introduced a unique molecular identifier onto each TCR beta cDNA molecule. Each sample yielded at least 3 million CDR3-containing paired-end reads. The Mint cDNA synthesis kit, primed by a TRBC-specific oligonucleotide, was used to synthesize first-strand cDNA from all RNA. Following uracil-DNA glycosylase treatment, all cDNA underwent a first 18-cycle PCR with the universal primers M1SS and BC2_uni_R. In the original analysis: For normalization, 1 million high-quality reads were randomly selected from each sample, with every read carrying a distinct molecular identifier. Instead of being binned into consensus sequences, reads that shared molecular identifiers were thrown out. CDR3 identification, clonotype clustering and error correction used MiTCR with a Q25 quality threshold and the strictest error-elimination algorithm. Lower-bound total TCR beta diversity was estimated with a nonparametric unseen species model using Euler transformation. TCRdb reprocessing: public reads trimmed at Q25 with fastp, clones called with MiXCR, in-frame beta chains kept. For every CDR3 protein sequence, its rows merge into one entry that carries the most common genes and DNA. What appears here as the V and J calls and clone size reflects TCRdb's work, not the paper's. This sample comprises some 760,000 distinct CDR3 sequences, around 25% of them detected only once. Of the sample, approximately 3.7% falls within the top ten clones.

The same sample was also used in a study of T cells of mothers and their children. As the second publication notes: Nine systemically healthy Caucasian individuals served as donors, namely three mothers together with their six children. cDNA synthesis used all of the extracted RNA, with roughly 1.6 ug of RNA in each 15 ul reaction. In the second PCR, the M1S primer introduced both the sample barcodes and 2-4 random nucleotides. More than 9 million TCR beta CDR3 reads were obtained from each mother, and millions of reads were obtained from each child. Thymic selection shapes the output of TCR recombination in a similar way in related and unrelated pairs, and inherited differences have a minor effect. Related mother-child pairs always showed normalized repertoire overlap that was slightly higher than in unrelated mother-child pairs, though the difference was never significant. With a sensitivity of approximately 96 clones per million clonotypes, no persistent microchimeric T cell clones were detected. In the study, deep NGS was used to compare the TCR beta repertoires of mothers and children, and features distinguishing related mother-child pairs from unrelated individuals were sought. On average, the children were roughly 12 +/- 4 years old, while the mothers were around 42 +/- 4 years old. After adapters were ligated using NEBNext reagents, the libraries underwent 100+100 nt paired-end sequencing on an Illumina HiSeq 2000. To prevent cross-contamination, the mother and child libraries were prepared one month apart and sequenced in separate runs. Each donor had between roughly 450,000 and 2,100,000 distinct TCR beta clonotypes identified. Naive TCR beta clonotypes were estimated from low-frequency clonotypes matched to each donor's FACS-determined naive share, without sorting.

Sample: blood. In this chain, TRBV28 is recombined with TRBJ2-5, with a tentative D gene TRBD1 over 6 matching bases. The assigned J gene may be wrong: the sequence end matches TRBJ2-7 better. This TCR was recovered from a boy aged 5-17 years in good health. The DNA sequence follows: TGTGCCAGCAAGGGGGACTCCTACGAGCAGTACTTC. This is translated as CASKGDSYEQYF.